The clone carrying this TCR beta chain was counted a single time. This entry is derived from a study of blood T cell repertoires in COVID-19. About the research overall: Some COVID-19 samples were acute and others convalescent; all came from the United States, Italy and Spain. Nucleic acid was either cDNA or gDNA, and it came from T cells, B-cell-depleted T cells, or PBMCs.

The repertoire was sequenced with immunoSEQ multiplex PCR; TCRdb's copy has only in-frame clones and lacks some. This sample yields over 150,000 clones, of which around 90% are seen a single time; 0.55% belongs to the top ten. Germline V gives CDR1 SGHRS, CDR2 YFSETQ. The CDR3 consists of 13 residues. Trimming took off 6 bases at V and 5 bases at J, with 14 bases between the two ends. This TCR derives from a man aged 50 to 59 with acute or convalescent COVID-19. The sequencing sample was made of peripheral blood. The chain carries TRBV5-1 and TRBJ2-5, with D tentatively TRBD2 (7 bases). The CDR3: CASTERGGETQYF. CDR3 nucleotide sequence: TGCGCCAGCACCGAGAGGGGGGGTGAGACCCAGTACTTC.